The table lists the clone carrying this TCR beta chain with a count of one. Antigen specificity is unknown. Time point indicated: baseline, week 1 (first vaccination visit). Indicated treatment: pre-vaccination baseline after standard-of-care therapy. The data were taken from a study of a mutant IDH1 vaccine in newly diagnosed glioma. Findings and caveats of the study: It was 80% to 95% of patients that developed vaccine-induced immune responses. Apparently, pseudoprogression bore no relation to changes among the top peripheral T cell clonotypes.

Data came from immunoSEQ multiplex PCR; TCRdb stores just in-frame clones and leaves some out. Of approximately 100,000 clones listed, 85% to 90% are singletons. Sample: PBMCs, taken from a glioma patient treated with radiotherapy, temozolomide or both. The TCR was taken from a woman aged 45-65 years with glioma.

The DNA of the CDR3 is TGTGCCAGCAGTTTTTTGGGTTTAACCTACGAGCAGTACTTC. Its protein product is CASSFLGLTYEQYF. The chain is built from TRBV28 and TRBJ2-7, with D unclear. The CDR3 runs 14 residues. Deletions cut 3 bases from V and 2 bases from J, with 11 bases between. In germline, CDR1 is MDHEN, CDR2 SYDVKM.